This TCR beta chain was profiled in a study of shared clonotypes between healthy human individuals. Study findings and constraints: Memory subsets generally showed lower estimated richness than naive subsets.

Every one of the donors was a Caucasian adult that lived in Nashville, Tennessee. The investigators split CD4+ cells into a CD45RA+ naive subset and a CD45RA-negative memory subset. Of note for this clone: What it binds is not known.

Running of the assay took place at deep level. Only in-frame clones appear in the TCRdb table, and some are missing; sequencing was by immunoSEQ multiplex PCR. Of more than 2,000,000 clones listed, approximately 92% are singletons. The CDR3 sequence is 15 residues long. Trimming left V 0 bases short and J 4 bases short, with 13 bases between. CDR1 and CDR2 (germline): MNHEY, SVGAGI. The TCR originated in a man between 18 and 29 years old in good health. Input material: naive CD4+ T cells sorted from blood. The subset was: CD45RA+ positively selected. The rearrangement uses TRBV6-5 and TRBJ2-7; possible D gene TRBD1, 5 bases. In DNA form, the CDR3 reads TGTGCCAGCAGTTACTCTCAGGGTCCTAGTTACGAGCAGTACTTC. Translating it yields CASSYSQGPSYEQYF.